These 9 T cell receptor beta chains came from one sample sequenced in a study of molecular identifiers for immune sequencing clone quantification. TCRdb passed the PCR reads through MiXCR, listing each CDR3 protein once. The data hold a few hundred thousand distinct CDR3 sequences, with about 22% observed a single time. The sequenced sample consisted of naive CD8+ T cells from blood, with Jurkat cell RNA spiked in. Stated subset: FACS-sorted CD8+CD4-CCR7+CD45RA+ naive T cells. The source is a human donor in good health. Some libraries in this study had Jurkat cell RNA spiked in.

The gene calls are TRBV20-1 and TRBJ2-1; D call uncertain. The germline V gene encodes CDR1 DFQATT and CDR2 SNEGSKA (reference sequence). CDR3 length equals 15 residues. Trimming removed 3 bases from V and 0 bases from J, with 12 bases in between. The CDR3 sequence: CSARLVESSYNEQFF. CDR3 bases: TGCAGTGCTAGGCTAGTCGAGAGCTCCTACAATGAGCAGTTCTTC.

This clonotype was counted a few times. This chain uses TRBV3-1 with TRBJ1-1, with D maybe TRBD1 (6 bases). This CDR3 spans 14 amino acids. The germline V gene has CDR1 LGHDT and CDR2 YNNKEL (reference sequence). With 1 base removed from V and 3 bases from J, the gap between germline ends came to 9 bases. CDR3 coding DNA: TGTGCCAGCAGCCAAGGTGGACAGTACACTGAAGCTTTCTTT. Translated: CASSQGGQYTEAFF.

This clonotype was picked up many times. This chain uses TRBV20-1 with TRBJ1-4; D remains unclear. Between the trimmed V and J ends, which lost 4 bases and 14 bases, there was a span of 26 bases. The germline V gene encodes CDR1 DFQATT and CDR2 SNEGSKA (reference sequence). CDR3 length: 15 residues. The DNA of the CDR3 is TGCAGTGCTACTGGGCCTGACCATTTTGGACTCGAGCTGTTTTTT. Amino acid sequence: CSATGPDHFGLELFF.

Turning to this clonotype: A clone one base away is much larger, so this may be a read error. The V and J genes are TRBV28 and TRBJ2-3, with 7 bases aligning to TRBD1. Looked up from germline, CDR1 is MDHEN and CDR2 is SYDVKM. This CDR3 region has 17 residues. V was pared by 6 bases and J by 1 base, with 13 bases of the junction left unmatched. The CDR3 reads CASSPIPQGSRTDTQYF. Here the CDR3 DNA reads TGTGCCAGCAGCCCAATCCCACAGGGGTCACGCACAGATACGCAGTATTTT. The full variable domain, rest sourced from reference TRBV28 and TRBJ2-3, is DVKVTQSSRYLVKRTGEKVFLECVQDMDHENMFWYRQDPGLGLRLIYFSYDVKMKEKGDIPEGYSVSREKKERFSLILESASTNQTSMYLCASSPIPQGSRTDTQYFGPGTRLTVL.

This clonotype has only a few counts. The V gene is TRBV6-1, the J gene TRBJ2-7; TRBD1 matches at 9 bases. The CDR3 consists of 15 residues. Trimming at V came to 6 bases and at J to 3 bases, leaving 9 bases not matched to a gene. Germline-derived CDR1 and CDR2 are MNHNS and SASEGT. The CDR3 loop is CASRPDRGTNYEQYF. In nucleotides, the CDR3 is TGTGCCAGCAGACCCGACAGGGGGACGAACTACGAGCAGTACTTC.

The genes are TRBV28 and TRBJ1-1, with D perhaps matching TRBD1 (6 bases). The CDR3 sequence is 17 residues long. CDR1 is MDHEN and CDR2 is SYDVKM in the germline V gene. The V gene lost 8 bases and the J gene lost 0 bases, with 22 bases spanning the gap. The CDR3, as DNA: TGTGCCAGCCTAAGCGGGGGGCTAAGACCTGTGAACACTGAAGCTTTCTTT. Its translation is CASLSGGLRPVNTEAFF. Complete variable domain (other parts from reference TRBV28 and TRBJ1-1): DVKVTQSSRYLVKRTGEKVFLECVQDMDHENMFWYRQDPGLGLRLIYFSYDVKMKEKGDIPEGYSVSREKKERFSLILESASTNQTSMYLCASLSGGLRPVNTEAFFGQGTRLTVV.

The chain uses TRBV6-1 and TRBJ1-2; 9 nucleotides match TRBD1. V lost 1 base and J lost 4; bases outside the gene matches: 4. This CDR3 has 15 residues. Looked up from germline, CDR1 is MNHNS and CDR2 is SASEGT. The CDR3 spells CASSEDGQGFYGYTF. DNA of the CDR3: TGTGCCAGCAGTGAAGATGGACAGGGGTTCTATGGCTACACCTTC.

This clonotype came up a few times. CDR3 protein: CASSLFSGAGDTQYF. CDR3 coding DNA: TGTGCCAGCAGCCTCTTTTCGGGGGCCGGAGATACGCAGTATTTT. The rearrangement links TRBV7-9 to TRBJ2-3, with D perhaps being TRBD1 or TRBD2 (6 bases each). The V end lost 5 bases, the J end lost 5 bases, and 17 bases lay between the germline ends. CDR1 is SEHNR and CDR2 is FQNEAQ in the germline V gene (reference sequence). The CDR3 runs 15 residues. Variable domain in full (rest from reference TRBV7-9 and TRBJ2-3): DTGVSQNPRHKITKRGQNVTFRCDPISEHNRLYWYRQTLGQGPEFLTYFQNEAQLEKSRLLSDRFSAERPKGSFSTLEIQRTEQGDSAMYLCASSLFSGAGDTQYFGPGTRLTVL.

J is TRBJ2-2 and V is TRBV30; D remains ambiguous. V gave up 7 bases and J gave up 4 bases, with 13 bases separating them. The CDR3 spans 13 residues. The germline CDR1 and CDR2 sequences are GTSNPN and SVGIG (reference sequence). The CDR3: CALFPSFTGELFF. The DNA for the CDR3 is TGTGCCTTATTCCCTTCCTTCACCGGGGAGCTGTTTTTT.